A single TCR beta chain is shown here with its context. Its target is unknown. The authors loaded roughly 180 ng DNA, approximately 30,000 T cell genomes, into sorted-subset replicate PCRs. Clones were read by immunoSEQ multiplex PCR, and TCRdb kept only the in-frame ones, dropping some. The table has 500,000 to 700,000 clones, roughly 96% seen once. Naive CD8 isolation took CD45RO-negative cells positively selected for CCR7 and excluded terminally differentiated effector memory CD45RA+ cells. Every donor was a Caucasian adult from Nashville, Tennessee. The CDR3 spans 13 residues. Per the germline V gene, CDR1 is GTSNPN and CDR2 is SVGIG (reference sequence). The ends were cut back, 0 bases at V and 8 bases at J, with 10 bases in the middle. This sample is drawn from a study of shared clonotypes between healthy human individuals. General study points: Clonotype sharing among donors likely depends on sequencing depth. Limitation of the genetic and exposure-history diversity represented came from the few donors.

Sequencing input: naive CD8+ T cells sorted from blood. The clonotype comes from a woman aged 25 to 39 in good health. V is TRBV30 and J is TRBJ2-2, with unresolved D. CDR3: CAWSVLGGGELFF. For the CDR3, the DNA is TGTGCCTGGAGTGTACTCGGTGGGGGGGAGCTGTTTTTT.